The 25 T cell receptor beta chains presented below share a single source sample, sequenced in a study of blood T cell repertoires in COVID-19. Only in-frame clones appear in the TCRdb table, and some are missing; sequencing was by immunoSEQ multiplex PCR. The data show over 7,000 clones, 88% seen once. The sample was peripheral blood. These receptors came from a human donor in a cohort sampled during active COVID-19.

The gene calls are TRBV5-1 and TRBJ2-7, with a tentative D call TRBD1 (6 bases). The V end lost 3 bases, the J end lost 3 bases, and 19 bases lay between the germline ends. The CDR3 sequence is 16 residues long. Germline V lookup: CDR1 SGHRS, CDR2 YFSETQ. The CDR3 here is CASSSRPRDKDYEQYF. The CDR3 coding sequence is TGCGCCAGCAGCTCCCGCCCCAGGGACAAAGACTACGAGCAGTACTTC.

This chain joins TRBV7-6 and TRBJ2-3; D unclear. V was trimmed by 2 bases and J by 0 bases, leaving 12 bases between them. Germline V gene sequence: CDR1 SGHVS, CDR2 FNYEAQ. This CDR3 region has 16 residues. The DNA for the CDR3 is TGTGCCAGCAGCTTAAGTTCGACTCTGAGCACAGATACGCAGTATTTT. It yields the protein CASSLSSTLSTDTQYF. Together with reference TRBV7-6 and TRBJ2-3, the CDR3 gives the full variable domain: GAGVSQSPRYKVTKRGQDVALRCDPISGHVSLYWYRQALGQGPEFLTYFNYEAQQDKSGLPNDRFSAERPEGSISTLTIQRTEQRDSAMYRCASSLSSTLSTDTQYFGPGTRLTVL.

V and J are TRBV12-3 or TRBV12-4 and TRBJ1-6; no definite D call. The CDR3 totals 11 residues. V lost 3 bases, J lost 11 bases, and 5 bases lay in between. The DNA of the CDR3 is TGTGCCAGCAGTTTCCTAACACCCCTCCACTTT. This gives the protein CASSFLTPLHF.

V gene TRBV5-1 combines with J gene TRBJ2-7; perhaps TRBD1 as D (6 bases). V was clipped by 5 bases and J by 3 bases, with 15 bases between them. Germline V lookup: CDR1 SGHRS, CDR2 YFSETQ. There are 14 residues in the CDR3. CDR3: CASRPPDRFYEQYF. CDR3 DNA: TGCGCCAGCAGACCCCCCGACAGGTTCTACGAGCAGTACTTC.

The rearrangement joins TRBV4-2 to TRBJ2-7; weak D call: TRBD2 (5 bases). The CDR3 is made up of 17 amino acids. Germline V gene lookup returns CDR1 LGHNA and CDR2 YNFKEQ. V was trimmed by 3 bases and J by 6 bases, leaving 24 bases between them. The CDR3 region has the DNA TGTGCCAGCAGCCACGACTACCGGGTCGGATTGATCGGCGAGCAGTACTTC. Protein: CASSHDYRVGLIGEQYF.

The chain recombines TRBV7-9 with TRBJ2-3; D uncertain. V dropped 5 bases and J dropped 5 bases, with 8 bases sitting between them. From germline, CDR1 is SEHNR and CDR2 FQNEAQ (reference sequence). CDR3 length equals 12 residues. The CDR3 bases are TGTGCCAGCAGCGAGTATGGAGATACGCAGTATTTT. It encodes CASSEYGDTQYF.

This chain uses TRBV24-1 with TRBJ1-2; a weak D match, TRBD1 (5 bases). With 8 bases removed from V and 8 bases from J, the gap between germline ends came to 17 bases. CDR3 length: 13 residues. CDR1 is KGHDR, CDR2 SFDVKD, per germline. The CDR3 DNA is TGTGCCACCAATCGCGGAGCAGGGAAGGGCTACACCTTC. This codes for CATNRGAGKGYTF.

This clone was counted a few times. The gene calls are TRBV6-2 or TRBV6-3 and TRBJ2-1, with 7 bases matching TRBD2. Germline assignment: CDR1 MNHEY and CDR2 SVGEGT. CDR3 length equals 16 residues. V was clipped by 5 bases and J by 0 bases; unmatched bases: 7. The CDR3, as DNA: TGTGCCAGCAGTACCTCTAGCGGAAGCTCCTACAATGAGCAGTTCTTC. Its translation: CASSTSSGSSYNEQFF.

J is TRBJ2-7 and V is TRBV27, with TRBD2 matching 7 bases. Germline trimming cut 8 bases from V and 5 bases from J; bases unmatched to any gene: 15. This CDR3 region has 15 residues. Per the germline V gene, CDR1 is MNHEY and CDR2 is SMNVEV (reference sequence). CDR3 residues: CASGLGWAPSDEQYF. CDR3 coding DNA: TGTGCCAGCGGACTAGGATGGGCGCCGTCGGACGAGCAGTACTTC.

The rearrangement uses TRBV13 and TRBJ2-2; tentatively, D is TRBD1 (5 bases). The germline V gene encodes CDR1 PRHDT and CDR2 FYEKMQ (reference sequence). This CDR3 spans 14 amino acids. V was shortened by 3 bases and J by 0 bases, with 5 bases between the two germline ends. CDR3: CASSLTANTGELFF. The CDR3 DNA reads TGTGCCAGCAGCTTGACAGCGAACACCGGGGAGCTGTTTTTT.

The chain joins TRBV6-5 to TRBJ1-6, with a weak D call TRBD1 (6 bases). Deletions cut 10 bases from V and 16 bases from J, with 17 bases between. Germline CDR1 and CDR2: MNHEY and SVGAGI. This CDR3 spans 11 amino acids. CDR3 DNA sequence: TGTGCCACCGAATCCGGGACACTGCTCCACTTT. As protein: CATESGTLLHF.

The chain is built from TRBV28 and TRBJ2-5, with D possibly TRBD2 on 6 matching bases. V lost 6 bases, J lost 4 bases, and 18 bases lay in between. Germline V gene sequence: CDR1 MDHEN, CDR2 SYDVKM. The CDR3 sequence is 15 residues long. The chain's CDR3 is CASSILAEVGETQYF. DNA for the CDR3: TGTGCCAGCAGCATACTAGCTGAGGTAGGAGAGACCCAGTACTTC.

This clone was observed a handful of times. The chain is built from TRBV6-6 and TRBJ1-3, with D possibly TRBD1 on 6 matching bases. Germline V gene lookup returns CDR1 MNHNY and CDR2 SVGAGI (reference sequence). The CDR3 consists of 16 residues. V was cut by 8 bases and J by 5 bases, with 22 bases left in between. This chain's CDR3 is CASGGHHRDKRNTIYF. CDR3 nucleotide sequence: TGTGCCAGCGGCGGGCACCACCGGGACAAAAGAAACACCATATATTTT.

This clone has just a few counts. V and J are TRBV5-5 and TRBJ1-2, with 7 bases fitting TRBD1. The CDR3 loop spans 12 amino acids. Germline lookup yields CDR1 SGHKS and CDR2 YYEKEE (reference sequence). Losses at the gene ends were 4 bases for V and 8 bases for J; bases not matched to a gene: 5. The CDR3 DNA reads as TGTGCCAGCAGCCACCCAGGGGGGGGCTACACCTTC. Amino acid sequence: CASSHPGGGYTF.

This CDR3 reads CASSGSDNEQFF. The CDR3 DNA reads TGTGCCAGCAGCGGTAGCGACAATGAGCAGTTCTTC. The rearrangement uses TRBV5-6 and TRBJ2-1; D possibly corresponds to TRBD2 (5 bases). CDR1 is SGHDT and CDR2 is YYEEEE in the germline V gene. This CDR3 has 12 amino acids. With 4 bases removed from V and 5 bases from J, the gap between germline ends came to 7 bases.

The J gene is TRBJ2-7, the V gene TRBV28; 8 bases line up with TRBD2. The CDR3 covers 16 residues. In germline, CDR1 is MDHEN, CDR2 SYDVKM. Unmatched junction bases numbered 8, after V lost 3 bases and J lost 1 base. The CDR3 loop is CASSFPLSGASYEQYF. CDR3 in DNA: TGTGCCAGCAGTTTTCCCCTTAGCGGGGCATCCTACGAGCAGTACTTC.

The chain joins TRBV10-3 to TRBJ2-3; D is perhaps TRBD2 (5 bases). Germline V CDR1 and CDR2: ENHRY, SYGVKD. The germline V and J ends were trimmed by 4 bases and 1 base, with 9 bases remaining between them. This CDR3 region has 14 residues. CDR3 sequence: CAISAISGTDTQYF. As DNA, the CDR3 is TGTGCCATCAGTGCTATTAGCGGCACAGATACGCAGTATTTT.

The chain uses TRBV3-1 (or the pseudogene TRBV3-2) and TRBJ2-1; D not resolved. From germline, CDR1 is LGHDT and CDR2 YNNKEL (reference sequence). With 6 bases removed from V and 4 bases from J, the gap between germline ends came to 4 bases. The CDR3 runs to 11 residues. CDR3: CASRLYNEQFF. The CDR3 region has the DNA TGTGCCAGCAGGCTATACAATGAGCAGTTCTTC.

CDR3 loop: CASSPSPGTSVYEQYF. Here the CDR3 DNA reads TGCGCCAGCAGCCCCTCGCCCGGGACTAGTGTCTACGAGCAGTACTTC. V gene TRBV4-1 combines with J gene TRBJ2-7; the match to TRBD2 covers 8 bases. Per the germline V gene, CDR1 is MGHRA and CDR2 is YSYEKL. This CDR3 has 16 residues. Unmatched junction bases numbered 11, after V lost 4 bases and J lost 3 bases.

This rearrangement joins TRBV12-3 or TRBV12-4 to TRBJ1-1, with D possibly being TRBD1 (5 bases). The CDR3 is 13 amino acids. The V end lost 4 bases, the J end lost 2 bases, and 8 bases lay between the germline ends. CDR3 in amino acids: CASSWGENTEAFF. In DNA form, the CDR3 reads TGTGCCAGCAGTTGGGGCGAAAACACTGAAGCTTTCTTT.

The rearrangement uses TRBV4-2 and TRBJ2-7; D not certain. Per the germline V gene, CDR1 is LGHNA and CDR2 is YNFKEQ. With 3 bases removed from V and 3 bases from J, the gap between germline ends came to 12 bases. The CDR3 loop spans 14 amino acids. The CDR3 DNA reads TGTGCCAGCAGCCATCCATCACCCTACTACGAGCAGTACTTC. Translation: CASSHPSPYYEQYF.

CDR3 in DNA: TGTGCCACCAGTGATGATGGGACAGGGAAGAGGGGCTCTGGGGCCAACGTCCTGACTTTC. The encoded protein is CATSDDGTGKRGSGANVLTF. The chain uses TRBV24-1 and TRBJ2-6; 9 positions agree with TRBD1. The CDR3 has 20 amino acids. CDR1 is KGHDR and CDR2 is SFDVKD in the germline V gene. Germline trimming cut 3 bases from V and 0 bases from J; bases unmatched to any gene: 11.

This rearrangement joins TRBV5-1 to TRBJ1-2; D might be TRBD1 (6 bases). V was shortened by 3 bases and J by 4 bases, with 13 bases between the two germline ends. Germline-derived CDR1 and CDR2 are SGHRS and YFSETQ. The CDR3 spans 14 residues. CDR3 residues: CASSYLQGPYGYTF. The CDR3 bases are TGCGCCAGCAGCTACCTACAGGGACCCTATGGCTACACCTTC.

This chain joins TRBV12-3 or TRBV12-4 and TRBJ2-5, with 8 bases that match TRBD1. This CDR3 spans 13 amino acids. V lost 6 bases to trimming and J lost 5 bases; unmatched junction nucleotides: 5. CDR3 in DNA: TGTGCCAGCAGGCGACAGGGGATGGAGACCCAGTACTTC. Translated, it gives CASRRQGMETQYF.

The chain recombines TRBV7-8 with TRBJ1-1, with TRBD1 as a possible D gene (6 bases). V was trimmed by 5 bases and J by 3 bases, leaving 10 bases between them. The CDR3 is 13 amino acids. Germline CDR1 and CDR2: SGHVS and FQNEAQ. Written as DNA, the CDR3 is TGTGCCAGCAGCCCCTACAGGGACACTGAAGCTTTCTTT. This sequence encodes CASSPYRDTEAFF.